Shown below are 6 T cell receptor beta chains from a single sample sequenced in a study of CD8 T cells in ankylosing spondylitis. TCRdb re-derived calls from the 5' RACE reads in MiXCR, one entry per CDR3 protein. The repertoire includes 250,000 to 300,000 distinct CDR3 sequences, over 15% of them detected once, and around 30% sits in the top ten. Input material: blood, either unsorted or a sorted T cell fraction (not recorded which). All receptors derive from a male donor with ankylosing spondylitis or in good health (not recorded which).

This clonotype showed up many times. The chain links TRBV24-1 to TRBJ2-5; 7 positions match TRBD1. This CDR3 is 13 amino acids long. With V trimmed by 7 bases and J by 5 bases, 6 bases remained unmatched. Germline-derived CDR1 and CDR2 are KGHDR and SFDVKD. CDR3 residues: CATRPTGHETQYF. For the CDR3, the DNA is TGTGCCACCAGGCCGACAGGGCACGAGACCCAGTACTTC.

This clonotype was picked up many times. V usage is TRBV29-1 and J usage is TRBJ2-3; D might be TRBD1 (5 bases). CDR3 length: 11 residues. V lost 7 bases, J lost 3 bases, and 8 bases lay in between. Germline V gives CDR1 SQVTM, CDR2 ANQGSEA. The DNA of the CDR3 is TGCAGCGCCCCAGGGACAGATACGCAGTATTTT. This sequence encodes CSAPGTDTQYF.

This clonotype was observed a few times. The J gene is TRBJ2-2, the V gene TRBV5-1; D unclear. V was trimmed by 1 base and J by 4 bases, leaving 8 bases between them. The CDR3 contains 14 residues. Germline CDR1 SGHRS, CDR2 YFSETQ. The CDR3 reads CASSLLQATGELFF. In nucleotides, the CDR3 is TGCGCCAGCAGCTTGTTGCAGGCCACCGGGGAGCTGTTTTTT.

This chain uses TRBV27 with TRBJ2-7; the match to TRBD2 covers 7 bases. The germline gives CDR1 MNHEY, CDR2 SMNVEV (reference sequence). The CDR3 length is 16 residues. J lost 4 bases, V lost 3 bases, and 12 bases had no gene match. CDR3: CASSLRSGGSGYEQYF. The CDR3 nucleotides read TGTGCCAGCAGTTTGCGTTCCGGCGGGAGTGGGTACGAGCAGTACTTC.

J is TRBJ2-3 and V is TRBV10-3, with 7 bases aligning to TRBD2. V was clipped by 1 base and J by 2 bases; unmatched bases: 3. The V gene's germline CDR1 is ENHRY and CDR2 SYGVKD. The CDR3 is 15 amino acids. CDR3 sequence (DNA): TGTGCCATCAGTGAGTTGGCGGGAGACACAGATACGCAGTATTTT. Protein product: CAISELAGDTDTQYF.

The chain joins TRBV12-3 or TRBV12-4 to TRBJ2-5; perhaps TRBD2 as D (7 bases). The CDR3 is 12 amino acids. With 7 bases removed from V and 4 bases from J, the gap between germline ends came to 10 bases. CDR3 region: CASTGGRETQYF. CDR3 nucleotides: TGTGCCAGCACGGGGGGCCGAGAGACCCAGTACTTC.